This TCR beta chain was obtained from a study of cytomegalovirus exposure and HLA in healthy donors. The table came from immunoSEQ multiplex PCR; TCRdb's copy has only in-frame clones and leaves some out. The sample contains around 350,000 clones, roughly 85% of which appear only once. In germline, CDR1 is MNHNS, CDR2 SASEGT. The CDR3 covers 15 residues. Trimming took 2 bases from V and 3 from J; bases not matched to a gene: 1. Sequenced: PBMCs. The source of this sequence is a woman between 18 and 29 years old in good health and CMV-seronegative. J is TRBJ2-1 and V is TRBV6-1; TRBD2 matches 10 bases. The CDR3 protein is CASSEWTSGYNEQFF. The DNA of the CDR3 is TGTGCCAGCAGTGAATGGACTAGCGGCTACAATGAGCAGTTCTTC.